Listed below are T cell receptor beta chains from one sample, sequenced in a study of T cell responses to AZD1222 COVID-19 vaccine. Method: immunoSEQ multiplex PCR; TCRdb's copy keeps in-frame clones and lacks some. The sample lists some 150,000 clones; approximately 85% were seen once. This sample comprised peripheral blood, obtained on day 0 of MenACWY control vaccination. The source of these receptors is an adult in good health. Both conserved end residues are part of each CDR3. Fields, in order: CDR3 protein, CDR3 DNA, V gene, J gene, D gene, clone size. The D gene is left open where the match is weak. Rows give clone size only sometimes, using once, few, many, or a class for an expanded clone.

CASSQSGGPRYEQYF,TGCGCCAGCAGCCAGTCGGGGGGGCCTCGCTACGAGCAGTACTTC,TRBV4-1,TRBJ2-7,TRBD2,.
CASTPPSRTGDYGYTF,TGCGCCAGCACCCCGCCCTCCCGGACAGGGGACTATGGCTACACCTTC,TRBV10-1,TRBJ1-2,TRBD1,.
CASSFRTGGGYGYTF,TGTGCCAGCAGTTTCAGGACAGGGGGGGGCTATGGCTACACCTTC,TRBV28,TRBJ1-2,TRBD1,once
CSVEVADRGSYEQYF,TGCAGCGTTGAAGTCGCAGACAGGGGGTCCTACGAGCAGTACTTC,TRBV29-1,TRBJ2-7,TRBD1,.
CASSARGVDTEAFF,TGTGCCAGTAGTGCCAGGGGGGTTGACACTGAAGCTTTCTTT,TRBV19,TRBJ1-1,TRBD1,.
CASSRLRVQVETQYF,TGTGCCAGCAGTCGTTTAAGGGTGCAAGTGGAGACCCAGTACTTC,TRBV28,TRBJ2-5,.,.
CASMEGTGPNTEAFF,TGTGCCAGCATGGAGGGGACAGGACCGAACACTGAAGCTTTCTTT,TRBV18,TRBJ1-1,TRBD1,once
CASAPDLSGNTIYF,TGTGCCAGCGCCCCGGATCTCTCTGGAAACACCATATATTTT,TRBV18,TRBJ1-3,.,.
CASSLRGTVYGYTF,TGTGCCAGCAGCTTGAGGGGGACCGTCTATGGCTACACCTTC,TRBV5-6,TRBJ1-2,.,.
CAWSSPRSYTF,TGTGCCTGGAGTTCCCCAAGGAGCTACACCTTC,TRBV30,TRBJ1-2,.,.
CASSYGTEKETQYF,TGTGCCAGCAGTTACGGGACAGAGAAAGAGACCCAGTACTTC,TRBV6-6,TRBJ2-5,TRBD1,.
CAIVGSLQETQYF,TGTGCCATAGTGGGGTCACTACAAGAGACCCAGTACTTC,TRBV10-3,TRBJ2-5,.,once
CASSQGAGNEQYF,TGTGCCAGCAGTCAGGGGGCTGGCAACGAGCAGTACTTC,TRBV6-6,TRBJ2-7,TRBD1,.
CASSIGTSGAYEQYF,TGTGCCAGTAGTATAGGAACTAGCGGGGCCTACGAGCAGTACTTC,TRBV19,TRBJ2-7,TRBD2,once
CASTEGVDTEAFF,TGTGCCAGCACGGAGGGAGTCGACACTGAAGCTTTCTTT,TRBV28,TRBJ1-1,.,.
CASSPSANYGYTF,TGTGCCAGCAGCCCCTCAGCTAACTATGGCTACACCTTC,TRBV11-2,TRBJ1-2,.,.
CASLDRGLYGYTF,TGTGCCAGCCTGGACAGGGGCTTGTATGGCTACACCTTC,TRBV6-5,TRBJ1-2,TRBD1,.
CASSVSSGGPGSGQETQYF,TGTGCCAGCAGTGTTTCTAGCGGGGGACCTGGCTCGGGGCAAGAGACCCAGTACTTC,TRBV2,TRBJ2-5,TRBD2,once
CASSYGDRYNEQFF,TGTGCCAGCAGCTACGGGGACAGGTACAATGAGCAGTTCTTC,TRBV7-9,TRBJ2-1,TRBD1,.
CASSPGQGRETQYF,TGTGCCAGCTCACCGGGACAGGGTAGGGAGACCCAGTACTTC,TRBV18,TRBJ2-5,TRBD1,.
CASSMRTGVGYTF,TGTGCCAGTAGTATGCGGACAGGGGTCGGCTACACCTTC,TRBV19,TRBJ1-2,TRBD1,.
CASSPRLLLGETQYF,TGTGCCAGCAGTCCCCGGTTACTTTTGGGAGAGACCCAGTACTTC,TRBV28,TRBJ2-5,.,.
CASSLDRGWEKPQHF,TGTGCCAGCAGCCTGGACAGGGGGTGGGAGAAGCCCCAGCATTTT,TRBV7-8,TRBJ1-5,TRBD1,.
CPTWGGKDFYGYTF,TGTCCCACTTGGGGGGGCAAGGACTTCTATGGCTACACCTTC,TRBV24-1,TRBJ1-2,.,once
CASSKIGGASEQYF,TGTGCCAGCAGTAAGATAGGGGGCGCGAGCGAGCAGTACTTC,TRBV6-5,TRBJ2-7,TRBD1,once
CASSPTPPFATNEKLFF,TGTGCCAGCAGTCCTACGCCCCCTTTTGCAACTAATGAAAAACTGTTTTTT,TRBV6-6,TRBJ1-4,.,.